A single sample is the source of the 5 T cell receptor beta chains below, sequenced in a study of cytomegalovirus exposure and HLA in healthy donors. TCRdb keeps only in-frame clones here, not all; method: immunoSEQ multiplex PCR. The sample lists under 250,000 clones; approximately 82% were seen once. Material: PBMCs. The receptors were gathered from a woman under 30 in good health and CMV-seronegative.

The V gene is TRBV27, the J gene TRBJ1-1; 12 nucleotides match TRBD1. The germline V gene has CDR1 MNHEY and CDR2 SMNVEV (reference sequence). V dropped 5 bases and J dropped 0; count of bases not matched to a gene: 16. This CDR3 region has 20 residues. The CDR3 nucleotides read TGTGCCAGCAGTCCACTTTTTCCGGGACAGGGGGCAAGAGTGAACACTGAAGCTTTCTTT. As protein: CASSPLFPGQGARVNTEAFF.

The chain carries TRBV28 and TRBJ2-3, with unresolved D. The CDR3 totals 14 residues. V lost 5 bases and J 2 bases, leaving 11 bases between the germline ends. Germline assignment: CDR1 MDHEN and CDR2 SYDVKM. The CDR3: CASSTLQYTDTQYF. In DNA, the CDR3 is TGTGCCAGCAGTACACTACAGTACACAGATACGCAGTATTTT.

CDR3 protein: CASSLVSTNTGELFF. The CDR3 nucleotides are TGTGCCAGCAGCTTAGTATCCACTAACACCGGGGAGCTGTTTTTT. V gene TRBV11-2 combines with J gene TRBJ2-2; D remains ambiguous. The CDR3 contains 15 residues. V lost 1 base, J lost 2 bases, and 8 bases lay in between. The germline V gene has CDR1 SGHAT and CDR2 FQNNGV.

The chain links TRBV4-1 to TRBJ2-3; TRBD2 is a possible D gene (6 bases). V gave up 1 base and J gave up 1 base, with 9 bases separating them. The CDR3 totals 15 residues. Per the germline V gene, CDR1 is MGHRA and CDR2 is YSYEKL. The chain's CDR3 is CASSQVGRGTDTQYF. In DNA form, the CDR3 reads TGCGCCAGCAGCCAAGTCGGGAGAGGCACAGATACGCAGTATTTT.

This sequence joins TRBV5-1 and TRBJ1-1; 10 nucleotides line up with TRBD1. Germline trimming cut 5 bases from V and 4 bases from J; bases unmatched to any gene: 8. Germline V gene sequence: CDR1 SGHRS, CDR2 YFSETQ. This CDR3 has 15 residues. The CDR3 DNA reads TGCGCCAGCAGTTCTGGGACAGGGGCGTCCACTGAAGCTTTCTTT. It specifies CASSSGTGASTEAFF.